This T cell receptor (beta chain) was identified in a study of blood T cell repertoires in COVID-19. Study-wide context: Samples of COVID-19 (acute and convalescent) were obtained from the United States, Italy and Spain.

Using immunoSEQ multiplex PCR, the repertoire was profiled, and TCRdb retains in-frame clones only, with some absent. The profile covers fewer than 65,000 clones, with about 92% appearing a single time and more than 3% taken by the ten largest. The source of this sequence is a human donor in a cohort sampled during active COVID-19. Sequences were obtained from peripheral blood.

The CDR3 is CASRGQGAIQPQHF. The CDR3 nucleotides are TGCGCCAGCAGAGGACAGGGGGCAATTCAGCCCCAGCATTTT. The chain combines TRBV10-2 with TRBJ1-5, with 11 bases that match TRBD1. The CDR3 spans 14 residues. The germline V gene encodes CDR1 WSHSY and CDR2 SAAADI. The trim removed 6 bases at V and 6 bases at J, leaving 4 bases unmatched.